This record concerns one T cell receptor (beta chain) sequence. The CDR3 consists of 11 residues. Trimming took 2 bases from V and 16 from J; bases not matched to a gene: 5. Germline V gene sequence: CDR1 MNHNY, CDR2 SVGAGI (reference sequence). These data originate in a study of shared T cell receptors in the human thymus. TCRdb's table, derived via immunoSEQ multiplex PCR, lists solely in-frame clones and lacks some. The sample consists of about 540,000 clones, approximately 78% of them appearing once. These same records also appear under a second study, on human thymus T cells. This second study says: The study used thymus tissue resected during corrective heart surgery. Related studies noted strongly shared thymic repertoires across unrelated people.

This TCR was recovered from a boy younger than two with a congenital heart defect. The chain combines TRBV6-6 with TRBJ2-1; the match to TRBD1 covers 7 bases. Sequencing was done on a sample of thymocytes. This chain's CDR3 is CASSYGTAVFF. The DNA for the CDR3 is TGTGCCAGCAGTTACGGGACAGCGGTTTTCTTC.